A selection of T cell receptor beta chains follows, all from one sample in a study of blood T cell repertoires in COVID-19. Only in-frame clones appear in the TCRdb table, and some are missing; sequencing was by immunoSEQ multiplex PCR. Of 300,000 to 400,000 clones listed, roughly 90% are singletons. The specimen sequenced was peripheral blood. The source of these receptors is a woman younger than 45 with COVID-19, enrolled during active disease. Both conserved end residues are part of each CDR3. The order of the fields is D gene, J gene, V gene, clone size, CDR3 DNA, CDR3 protein. A D gene is named only where the DNA matches it firmly. Where a row states a size, it is once, few, many or the class of an expanded clone; other rows omit it.

.	TRBJ1-1	TRBV18	.	TGTGCCAGCTCACCACCGGGGGGTCGGGGCACTGAAGCTTTCTTT	CASSPPGGRGTEAFF
.	TRBJ2-1	TRBV11-3	.	TGTGCCAGCAGCTTAGATCTTGGCAGGTACAATGAGCAGTTCTTC	CASSLDLGRYNEQFF
.	TRBJ1-6	TRBV6-5	.	TGTGCCAGCAGTCCCCAGGGGAAGAGGTCACCCCTCCACTTT	CASSPQGKRSPLHF
.	TRBJ2-3	TRBV27	.	TGTGCCAGCCGCTTAAGAGGGGGGGCCCACACAGATACGCAGTATTTT	CASRLRGGAHTDTQYF
.	TRBJ2-1	TRBV24-1	once	TGTGCCACCAGTAACTCACGTAGCAGCAATGAGCAGTTCTTC	CATSNSRSSNEQFF
TRBD2	TRBJ2-1	TRBV19	few	TGTGCCAGTAGATCGTTGGGGACTAGCGGGGGGAACCCATTCTTC	CASRSLGTSGGNPFF
.	TRBJ2-7	TRBV5-1	.	TGCGCCAGCAGCTTGAGAACAGGCTACGAGCAGTACTTC	CASSLRTGYEQYF
.	TRBJ2-3	TRBV7-2	.	TGTGCCAGCAGCCCCGGGACTTTCCCTAGCACAGATACGCAGTATTTT	CASSPGTFPSTDTQYF
.	TRBJ2-5	TRBV19	once	TGTGCCAGTAGTACCCCTCGGGGAGCTCAAGAGACCCAGTACTTC	CASSTPRGAQETQYF
TRBD2	TRBJ2-5	TRBV18	.	TGTGCCAGCTCACCGGGACTAGCGGGAGGAGTGGAGACCCAGTACTTC	CASSPGLAGGVETQYF